The TCR beta chain described here comes from a study of T cell repertoires in cytomegalovirus infection. For the study at large: TCR beta signatures that were public indicated CMV infection and matching HLA type.

As concerns this clonotype: The antigen is not known.

One entry per CDR3 protein, called by TCRdb with MiXCR from the reads. The sample includes under 200,000 distinct CDR3 sequences, 17% of them seen just once. Per germline, CDR1 KGHDR and CDR2 SFDVKD. The length of the CDR3 is 16 residues. V shed 3 bases, J shed 0 bases, and the junction held 2 bases outside the gene matches. Whole-study results and caveats: The study identified carriers of CMV plus the relevant HLA from cumulative public TCR beta family frequency. HLA-C-restricted CMV clonotypes gave the most frequent clonotype in two of eight donors.

Sample: CD8+ T cells from PBMCs. The chain carries TRBV24-1 and TRBJ2-1; 9 nucleotides align to TRBD2. The TCR comes from a human donor in good health (CMV status not recorded). Some clones in this sample may be carry-over from other donors' samples. CDR3 DNA sequence: TGTGCCACCAGTGATAGTAGCGGGAGCTCCTACAATGAGCAGTTCTTC. Translation gives CATSDSSGSSYNEQFF.